The rows below give T cell receptor beta chains drawn from one sample of a study of blood T cell repertoires in COVID-19. Assay used: immunoSEQ multiplex PCR; TCRdb lists only in-frame clones, some missing. The data contain 150,000 to 200,000 clones, around 88% of them singletons. Specimen: peripheral blood. The source of these receptors is a human donor in a cohort sampled during active COVID-19. The CDR3 runs from the conserved cysteine through the conserved F or W. The D gene is left open where the match is weak. Size is omitted from some rows. Given values are once, few, many or a class for expanded clones.

j_call: TRBJ2-2
clone_size: once
d_call: TRBD2
v_call: TRBV6-1
cdr3_nt: TGTGCCAGCAGTAAAGTCCCGGGACTAGCGGGAGGGGCGAACACCGGGGAGCTGTTTTTT
cdr3_aa: CASSKVPGLAGGANTGELFF

j_call: TRBJ2-5
clone_size: .
d_call: TRBD1
v_call: TRBV19
cdr3_nt: TGTGCCAGTAGTGCCCGACAGGGGCTGGGGGAGACCCAGTACTTC
cdr3_aa: CASSARQGLGETQYF

j_call: TRBJ2-6
clone_size: .
d_call: .
v_call: TRBV5-1
cdr3_nt: TGCGCCACCTCAATTGGACACGCAAGTCCCTCTGGGGCCAACGTCCTGACTTTC
cdr3_aa: CATSIGHASPSGANVLTF

j_call: TRBJ2-7
clone_size: .
d_call: .
v_call: TRBV2
cdr3_nt: TGTGCCAGCAGTGACATTTCAGGGTCCTCCTCCTACGAGCAGTACTTC
cdr3_aa: CASSDISGSSSYEQYF

j_call: TRBJ2-5
clone_size: .
d_call: .
v_call: TRBV24-1
cdr3_nt: TGTGCCACCAGTGCCCCTGGGGGGTTCTACCAGTACTTC
cdr3_aa: CATSAPGGFYQYF

j_call: TRBJ2-7
clone_size: .
d_call: TRBD2
v_call: TRBV30
cdr3_nt: TGTGCCTGGAGTGGGCTAGCGGGGGGAGAGCAGTACTTC
cdr3_aa: CAWSGLAGGEQYF

j_call: TRBJ1-5
clone_size: .
d_call: TRBD1
v_call: TRBV19
cdr3_nt: TGTGCCAGTGACCGGGACAGGGGTTATCAGCCCCAGCATTTT
cdr3_aa: CASDRDRGYQPQHF

j_call: TRBJ2-2
clone_size: .
d_call: .
v_call: TRBV24-1
cdr3_nt: TGTGCCACCAGTGACCTCGGGGAGCTGTTTTTT
cdr3_aa: CATSDLGELFF

j_call: TRBJ1-2
clone_size: .
d_call: TRBD1
v_call: TRBV28
cdr3_nt: TGTGCCAGCAGTTTTGGACAGGGGGCGGGGTATGGCTACACCTTC
cdr3_aa: CASSFGQGAGYGYTF

j_call: TRBJ2-1
clone_size: .
d_call: .
v_call: TRBV9
cdr3_nt: TGTGCCAGCAGGACTGGGGGACACGTCCTTTACAATGAGCAGTTCTTC
cdr3_aa: CASRTGGHVLYNEQFF

j_call: TRBJ2-7
clone_size: .
d_call: TRBD1
v_call: TRBV28
cdr3_nt: TGTGCCAGCAGCTGGACAGGGGCGGGAAACGAGCAGTACTTC
cdr3_aa: CASSWTGAGNEQYF

j_call: TRBJ1-2
clone_size: .
d_call: .
v_call: TRBV6-5
cdr3_nt: TGTGCCAGCAGTCCGGGCGGAGCGGTGGGCTACACCTTC
cdr3_aa: CASSPGGAVGYTF

j_call: TRBJ1-2
clone_size: .
d_call: TRBD1
v_call: TRBV18
cdr3_nt: TGTGCCAGCTCTCCAACAGGGGACTATGGCTACACCTTC
cdr3_aa: CASSPTGDYGYTF

j_call: TRBJ1-5
clone_size: .
d_call: .
v_call: TRBV6-1
cdr3_nt: TGTGCCAGCAGTGAAGAAGACTCAAGGCAGCCCCAGCATTTT
cdr3_aa: CASSEEDSRQPQHF

j_call: TRBJ2-7
clone_size: .
d_call: TRBD1
v_call: TRBV29-1
cdr3_nt: TGCAGCGCTGCGACAGGGGGGCCCTACGAGCAGTACTTC
cdr3_aa: CSAATGGPYEQYF

j_call: TRBJ1-6
clone_size: once
d_call: TRBD1
v_call: TRBV7-2
cdr3_nt: TGTGCCAGCACCCTCTCGGGACAGGGAAGTTCACCCCTCCACTTT
cdr3_aa: CASTLSGQGSSPLHF

j_call: TRBJ2-7
clone_size: .
d_call: TRBD2
v_call: TRBV24-1
cdr3_nt: TGTGCCACCAGTGATTCTACTAGCGGGAGAGTTGGCGAGCAGTACTTC
cdr3_aa: CATSDSTSGRVGEQYF

j_call: TRBJ2-7
clone_size: .
d_call: TRBD1
v_call: TRBV18
cdr3_nt: TGTGCCAGCTCACCGCGGACAGGGGAAACTGTCGAGCAGTACTTC
cdr3_aa: CASSPRTGETVEQYF

j_call: TRBJ2-1
clone_size: few
d_call: TRBD2
v_call: TRBV7-8
cdr3_nt: TGTGCCAGCAGCCTTCGACTAGCGGGAGATTCCCAGTTCTTC
cdr3_aa: CASSLRLAGDSQFF

j_call: TRBJ2-1
clone_size: .
d_call: TRBD2
v_call: TRBV30
cdr3_nt: TGTGCCTCAACTAGCGGGAGGGGGGTATGGGTGCAGTTCTTC
cdr3_aa: CASTSGRGVWVQFF

j_call: TRBJ2-7
clone_size: once
d_call: TRBD1
v_call: TRBV3-1/TRBV3-2
cdr3_nt: TGTGCCAGCAGCCAAGCCCCGACAGGGATAAGCGTCGAGCAGTACTTC
cdr3_aa: CASSQAPTGISVEQYF

j_call: TRBJ1-2
clone_size: once
d_call: TRBD1
v_call: TRBV29-1
cdr3_nt: TGCAGCGTCGAACAGGGGATGCTCTATGGCTACACCTTC
cdr3_aa: CSVEQGMLYGYTF

j_call: TRBJ1-2
clone_size: .
d_call: .
v_call: TRBV5-1
cdr3_nt: TGCGCCAGCAGCCCGAATTCAGGGATCGATGGCTACACCTTC
cdr3_aa: CASSPNSGIDGYTF

j_call: TRBJ2-5
clone_size: .
d_call: .
v_call: TRBV18
cdr3_nt: TGTGCCAGCTCACCCGACAGACAAGAGACCCAGTACTTC
cdr3_aa: CASSPDRQETQYF

j_call: TRBJ1-1
clone_size: .
d_call: TRBD1
v_call: TRBV28
cdr3_nt: TGTGCCAGCAGTCCCGGACAGGGGACAGGAAAAGCTTTCTTT
cdr3_aa: CASSPGQGTGKAFF

j_call: TRBJ2-1
clone_size: .
d_call: .
v_call: TRBV14
cdr3_nt: TGTGCCAGCAGCCAAGAAGAGGCCTGGGATGAGCAGTTCTTC
cdr3_aa: CASSQEEAWDEQFF

j_call: TRBJ2-2
clone_size: .
d_call: TRBD1
v_call: TRBV6-5
cdr3_nt: TGTGCCAGCAGTTACGGCGGGACAGGGTATACCGGGGAGCTGTTTTTT
cdr3_aa: CASSYGGTGYTGELFF

j_call: TRBJ1-6
clone_size: .
d_call: TRBD1
v_call: TRBV7-6
cdr3_nt: TGTGCCAGCAGCCAGGGACAGGGTAATTCACCCCTCCACTTT
cdr3_aa: CASSQGQGNSPLHF

j_call: TRBJ2-1
clone_size: .
d_call: .
v_call: TRBV3-1/TRBV3-2
cdr3_nt: TGTGCCAGCAGCTCCACGACTTGGGGCGGGCAGTTCTTC
cdr3_aa: CASSSTTWGGQFF

j_call: TRBJ2-3
clone_size: .
d_call: TRBD1
v_call: TRBV9
cdr3_nt: TGTGCCAGCAGCCCCGGACAGGGGGCTAGCACAGATACGCAGTATTTT
cdr3_aa: CASSPGQGASTDTQYF

j_call: TRBJ1-1
clone_size: .
d_call: .
v_call: TRBV6-5
cdr3_nt: TGTGCCAGCAGTTGGGCACCCGGACAGCCTTACACTGAAGCTTTCTTT
cdr3_aa: CASSWAPGQPYTEAFF

j_call: TRBJ1-5
clone_size: .
d_call: .
v_call: TRBV19
cdr3_nt: TGTGCCAGTACGGTTAGCAATCAGCCCCAGCATTTT
cdr3_aa: CASTVSNQPQHF

j_call: TRBJ2-3
clone_size: .
d_call: .
v_call: TRBV10-1
cdr3_nt: TGCGCCAGCAGTGAGTCGACAGGTTTCCCCACAGATACGCAGTATTTT
cdr3_aa: CASSESTGFPTDTQYF